The 22 T cell receptor beta chains in this list originate from one sample, sequenced in a study of blood T cell repertoires in COVID-19. Assay: immunoSEQ multiplex PCR; the TCRdb copy retains only in-frame clones and omits some. This table holds some 58,000 clones, 60% to 85% found once. Sequenced input: peripheral blood. Every receptor here comes from a human donor in a cohort sampled during active COVID-19.

V and J are TRBV6-6 and TRBJ2-1, with 8 bases fitting TRBD2. The V segment lost 4 bases and the J segment 8 bases; nucleotides outside the gene matches: 10. The CDR3 totals 15 residues. Germline V gives CDR1 MNHNY, CDR2 SVGAGI (reference sequence). DNA for the CDR3: TGTGCCAGCAGTTTAGGAGCGGGAGAAAGGGATGAGCAGTTCTTC. Residues: CASSLGAGERDEQFF.

This chain links TRBV27 with TRBJ1-1; no clear D gene. Germline-derived CDR1 and CDR2 are MNHEY and SMNVEV (reference sequence). V was shortened by 2 bases and J by 1 base, with 5 bases between the two germline ends. This CDR3 spans 13 amino acids. CDR3 protein: CASSLVKNTEAFF. CDR3 in DNA: TGTGCCAGCAGTTTAGTAAAGAACACTGAAGCTTTCTTT.

The chain carries TRBV28 and TRBJ1-4; D remains unclear. In germline, CDR1 is MDHEN, CDR2 SYDVKM. The CDR3 runs 13 residues. V lost 8 bases to trimming and J lost 4 bases, with 11 bases between them. For the CDR3, the DNA is TGTGCCAGCGGGAGAACGATTAATGAAAAACTGTTTTTT. Encoded protein: CASGRTINEKLFF.

The chain carries TRBV9 and TRBJ1-2; 10 nucleotides align to TRBD1. This CDR3 contains 14 residues. V shed 4 bases, J shed 8 bases, and the junction held 8 bases outside the gene matches. The germline gives CDR1 SGDLS, CDR2 YYNGEE. CDR3 sequence (DNA): TGTGCCAGCAGCCCCGGGACAGGGGTTCGAGGCTACACCTTC. The encoded protein is CASSPGTGVRGYTF.

The gene calls are TRBV28 and TRBJ1-2; possible D gene TRBD1, 5 bases. Germline V gives CDR1 MDHEN, CDR2 SYDVKM. The V end lost 5 bases, the J end lost 4 bases, and 14 bases lay between the germline ends. The CDR3 contains 14 residues. CDR3 amino acids: CASSGLGGSYGYTF. CDR3 in DNA: TGTGCCAGCAGTGGGTTGGGGGGTAGCTATGGCTACACCTTC.

CDR3 nucleotides: TGTGCCAGCAGTTTGGGCTCCGGTGGACAGGGTGCACCCCTCCACTTT. This gives the protein CASSLGSGGQGAPLHF. The rearrangement uses TRBV27 and TRBJ1-6; 8 nucleotides match TRBD1. CDR3 length: 16 amino acids. Unmatched junction bases numbered 12, after V lost 3 bases and J lost 11 bases. CDR1 and CDR2 from the germline V gene are MNHEY and SMNVEV (reference sequence).

The chain joins TRBV3-1 (or the pseudogene TRBV3-2) to TRBJ1-6, with 7 positions matching TRBD1. Germline lookup yields CDR1 LGHDT and CDR2 YNNKEL (reference sequence). Losses at the gene ends were 4 bases for V and 4 bases for J; bases not matched to a gene: 4. The CDR3 totals 15 residues. The DNA for the CDR3 is TGTGCCAGCAGCCTCGCGGGACAGTATAATTCACCCCTCCACTTT. Translation: CASSLAGQYNSPLHF.

The CDR3 here is CASSQPGTSTDTQYF. DNA of the CDR3: TGTGCCAGCAGCCAACCGGGGACTTCCACAGATACGCAGTATTTT. V and J are TRBV5-5 and TRBJ2-3; the D gene is possibly TRBD2 (6 bases). Germline-derived CDR1 and CDR2 are SGHKS and YYEKEE (reference sequence). The CDR3 spans 15 residues. The V gene lost 4 bases and the J gene lost 2 bases, with 14 bases spanning the gap.

This chain connects TRBV4-1 to TRBJ1-2; TRBD1 matches 9 bases. The J segment lost 4 bases and the V segment lost 4 bases, leaving 7 bases of the junction unmatched. CDR1 and CDR2 from the germline V gene are MGHRA and YSYEKL. The CDR3 totals 15 residues. DNA of the CDR3: TGCGCCAGCAGCCGGTCGGACAGGGGCGTCTATGGCTACACCTTC. It specifies CASSRSDRGVYGYTF.

The genes are TRBV19 and TRBJ2-2; the D gene is possibly TRBD1 (5 bases). Deletions cut 3 bases from V and 1 base from J, with 9 bases between. CDR1 LNHDA and CDR2 SQIVND come from the germline V gene (reference sequence). This CDR3 contains 15 residues. As DNA, the CDR3 is TGTGCCAGTAGTATTCAGGGTAGGAACACCGGGGAGCTGTTTTTT. It encodes CASSIQGRNTGELFF. The variable domain in full, completed from reference TRBV19 and TRBJ2-2, reads DGGITQSPKYLFRKEGQNVTLSCEQNLNHDAMYWYRQDPGQGLRLIYYSQIVNDFQKGDIAEGYSVSREKKESFPLTVTSAQKNPTAFYLCASSIQGRNTGELFFGEGSRLTVL.

The J gene is TRBJ1-3, the V gene TRBV9, with D hard to call. Germline CDR1 reads SGDLS; CDR2 reads YYNGEE. V gave up 0 bases and J gave up 0 bases, with 13 bases separating them. There are 17 residues in the CDR3. The CDR3 nucleotides read TGTGCCAGCAGCGTAGCGACGGGTTCCCTCTCTGGAAACACCATATATTTT. Its protein is CASSVATGSLSGNTIYF.

This sequence joins TRBV2 and TRBJ1-1; 10 bases match TRBD1. J gave up 3 bases and V 10 bases, and 5 bases lay outside the gene matches. The CDR3 loop spans 13 amino acids. The germline CDR1 and CDR2 sequences are SNHLY and FYNNEI. The CDR3 here is CANPGQGDTEAFF. CDR3 in DNA: TGTGCCAACCCAGGACAGGGGGACACTGAAGCTTTCTTT.

This CDR3 is CASSLAGRTPTGELFF. CDR3 nucleotides: TGTGCCAGCAGCTTGGCCGGTAGGACACCAACCGGGGAGCTGTTTTTT. The chain recombines TRBV5-6 with TRBJ2-2; the D gene is possibly TRBD1 (5 bases). Deletions cut 0 bases from V and 5 bases from J, with 14 bases between. CDR1 is SGHDT and CDR2 is YYEEEE in the germline V gene. The CDR3 spans 16 residues.

The CDR3 nucleotides read TGTGCCTGGAGTGTACGGAGCAATCAGCCCCAGCATTTT. Translating it yields CAWSVRSNQPQHF. V and J are TRBV30 and TRBJ1-5; D is ambiguous. This CDR3 has 13 amino acids. V dropped 0 bases and J dropped 1 base, with 4 bases sitting between them. Germline CDR1 GTSNPN, CDR2 SVGIG (reference sequence).

This clone was recorded once. V gene TRBV7-6 combines with J gene TRBJ1-1; perhaps TRBD1 as D (6 bases). CDR3 size: 14 residues. Germline V gene data show CDR1 as SGHVS and CDR2 as FNYEAQ. Between the trimmed V and J ends, which lost 5 bases and 0 bases, there was a span of 10 bases. This CDR3 reads CASSRRGLNTEAFF. The CDR3 region has the DNA TGTGCCAGCAGCCGCAGGGGCCTGAACACTGAAGCTTTCTTT.

The CDR3 DNA sequence: TGTGCCAGCAGCACCTCCCCGGTAGAGACCCAGTACTTC. This translates into CASSTSPVETQYF. The chain links TRBV7-6 to TRBJ2-5, with D unresolved. The CDR3 consists of 13 residues. Germline-derived CDR1 and CDR2 are SGHVS and FNYEAQ. With 5 bases removed from V and 4 bases from J, the gap between germline ends came to 11 bases.

The chain employs TRBV5-1 and TRBJ2-5, with 8 bases aligning to TRBD1. The CDR3 is made up of 14 amino acids. V dropped 4 bases and J dropped 5; count of bases not matched to a gene: 7. CDR1 is SGHRS, CDR2 YFSETQ, per germline. The CDR3 here is CASSRDRRPETQYF. The CDR3, as DNA: TGCGCCAGCAGCCGGGACAGGCGACCGGAGACCCAGTACTTC.

CDR3 coding DNA: TGTGCCAGCAAAGGACTGACAGGGCGCACTGAAGCTTTCTTT. Its translation is CASKGLTGRTEAFF. This sequence joins TRBV2 and TRBJ1-1; 7 bases line up with TRBD1. Trimming at V came to 7 bases and at J to 4 bases, leaving 9 bases not matched to a gene. The length of the CDR3 is 14 residues. Looked up from germline, CDR1 is SNHLY and CDR2 is FYNNEI.

This clone was observed once. The V gene is TRBV5-6, the J gene TRBJ2-7, with D maybe TRBD1 (6 bases). Trimming shortened V by 0 bases and J by 2 bases, and 12 bases separated the two germline ends. The CDR3 contains 15 residues. Per the germline V gene, CDR1 is SGHDT and CDR2 is YYEEEE. The CDR3 sequence is CASSLVGTGPYEQYF. The CDR3 DNA is TGTGCCAGCAGCTTGGTGGGCACAGGGCCCTACGAGCAGTACTTC. The full variable domain, completed using reference TRBV5-6 and TRBJ2-7, is DAGVTQSPTHLIKTRGQQVTLRCSPKSGHDTVSWYQQALGQGPQFIFQYYEEEERQRGNFPDRFSGHQFPNYSSELNVNALLLGDSALYLCASSLVGTGPYEQYFGPGTRLTVT.

This clone was found once. This sequence joins TRBV12-3 or TRBV12-4 and TRBJ1-1, with 8 bases identical to TRBD1. V shed 6 bases and J 4 bases; nucleotides not matched to a gene: 4. The CDR3 loop spans 13 amino acids. CDR3 sequence reads: CASRDRAGTEAFF. DNA for the CDR3: TGTGCCAGCAGGGACAGGGCGGGCACTGAAGCTTTCTTT.

The chain is built from TRBV18 and TRBJ1-1; no clear D gene. Germline lookup yields CDR1 KGHSH and CDR2 LQKENI. CDR3 length: 16 residues. Trimming shortened V by 4 bases and J by 1 base, and 16 bases separated the two germline ends. CDR3 sequence: CASSLTPEPGNTEAFF. The CDR3 region has the DNA TGTGCCAGCTCACTAACCCCTGAGCCGGGGAACACTGAAGCTTTCTTT.

The chain uses TRBV6-5 and TRBJ1-4; 7 bases agree with TRBD1. The germline V gene has CDR1 MNHEY and CDR2 SVGAGI. The V and J ends lost 6 bases and 3 bases, in that order; junction bases with no gene match: 7. The CDR3 covers 15 residues. The CDR3 DNA sequence: TGTGCCAGCAGACTTTCCGGGACAGCTAATGAAAAACTGTTTTTT. As protein: CASRLSGTANEKLFF.